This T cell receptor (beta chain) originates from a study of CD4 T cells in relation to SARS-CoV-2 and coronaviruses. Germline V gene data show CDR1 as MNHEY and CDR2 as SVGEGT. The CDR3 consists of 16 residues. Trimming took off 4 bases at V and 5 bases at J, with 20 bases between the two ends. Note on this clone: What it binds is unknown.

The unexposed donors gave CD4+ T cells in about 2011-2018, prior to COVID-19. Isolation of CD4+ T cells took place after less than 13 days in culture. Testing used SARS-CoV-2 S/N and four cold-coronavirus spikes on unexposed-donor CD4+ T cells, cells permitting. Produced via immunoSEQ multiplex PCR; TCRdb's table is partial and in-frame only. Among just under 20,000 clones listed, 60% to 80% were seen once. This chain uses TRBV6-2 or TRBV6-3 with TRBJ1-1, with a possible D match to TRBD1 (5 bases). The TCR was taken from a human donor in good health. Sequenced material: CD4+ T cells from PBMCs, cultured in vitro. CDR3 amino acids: CASSLKDKAGKTEAFF. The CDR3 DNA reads TGTGCCAGCAGTTTAAAGGACAAGGCGGGAAAAACTGAAGCTTTCTTT.